The 27 T cell receptor beta chains below all came from one sample that was sequenced in a study of blood T cell repertoires in COVID-19. TCRdb keeps only in-frame clones here, not all; method: immunoSEQ multiplex PCR. The sample includes some 250,000 clones, roughly 90% of them seen just once. The sequenced material came from peripheral blood. The receptors were sampled from a woman younger than 45 with acute or convalescent COVID-19.

The V and J genes are TRBV12-3 or TRBV12-4 and TRBJ2-2; D remains unclear. With 5 bases removed from V and 3 bases from J, the gap between germline ends came to 7 bases. This CDR3 is 13 amino acids long. The CDR3 region is CASSRSYTGELFF. As DNA, the CDR3 is TGTGCCAGCAGTCGGAGTTACACCGGGGAGCTGTTTTTT.

This chain joins TRBV13 and TRBJ1-1; D might be TRBD1 (5 bases). The germline gives CDR1 PRHDT, CDR2 FYEKMQ (reference sequence). The CDR3 consists of 15 residues. V lost 7 bases and J 3 bases, leaving 18 bases between the germline ends. In nucleotides, the CDR3 is TGTGCCAGCACCGCCCTCGGGGGTGGGGACACTGAAGCTTTCTTT. It encodes CASTALGGGDTEAFF. Using reference TRBV13 and TRBJ1-1 for the parts outside the CDR3, the full variable domain is AAGVIQSPRHLIKEKRETATLKCYPIPRHDTVYWYQQGPGQDPQFLISFYEKMQSDKGSIPDRFSAQQFSDYHSELNMSSLELGDSALYFCASTALGGGDTEAFFGQGTRLTVV.

The chain combines TRBV15 with TRBJ1-3; no firm D call. This CDR3 comprises 12 residues. V was clipped by 5 bases and J by 4 bases, with 6 bases between them. Germline CDR1 is LNHNV and CDR2 is YYDKDF (reference sequence). This CDR3 is CATSEAGNTIYF. The CDR3 coding sequence is TGTGCCACCAGCGAAGCCGGAAACACCATATATTTT.

A few counts support this clone. V and J are TRBV11-2 and TRBJ1-1, with D possibly matching TRBD1 (5 bases). The V gene's germline CDR1 is SGHAT and CDR2 FQNNGV. Trimming shortened V by 8 bases and J by 2 bases, and 9 bases separated the two germline ends. The CDR3 is 12 residues long. The CDR3 region is CASQGGNTEAFF. Here the CDR3 DNA reads TGTGCCAGCCAGGGTGGTAACACTGAAGCTTTCTTT.

The chain couples TRBV13 to TRBJ2-7, with 8 nucleotides matching TRBD2. Germline V gene sequence: CDR1 PRHDT, CDR2 FYEKMQ (reference sequence). Trimming cost V 3 bases and J 3 bases; bases outside gene matches: 7. This CDR3 region has 15 residues. CDR3 loop: CASSFAGGFIYEQYF. The CDR3 DNA reads TGTGCCAGCAGCTTCGCGGGAGGTTTTATCTACGAGCAGTACTTC.

The J gene is TRBJ2-3, the V gene TRBV9; possibly TRBD2 for D (6 bases). CDR3 length: 14 amino acids. V gave up 0 bases and J gave up 4 bases, with 9 bases separating them. The germline V gene has CDR1 SGDLS and CDR2 YYNGEE. The CDR3 here is CASSVAAGPDTQYF. The CDR3 bases are TGTGCCAGCAGCGTAGCTGCGGGACCAGATACGCAGTATTTT.

The V call is TRBV18, the J call TRBJ1-2, with 8 nucleotides matching TRBD1. V gave up 6 bases and J gave up 2 bases; unmatched junction bases: 2. Looked up from germline, CDR1 is KGHSH and CDR2 is LQKENI. The CDR3 is 13 residues long. CDR3 nucleotides: TGTGCCAGCTCTGGGGACAGGAACTATGGCTACACCTTC. It is translated as CASSGDRNYGYTF.

The gene calls are TRBV7-2 and TRBJ1-3; D perhaps matches TRBD1 (6 bases). The CDR3 is made up of 15 amino acids. V was cut by 3 bases and J by 0 bases, with 9 bases left in between. The germline gives CDR1 SGHTA, CDR2 FQGNSA. CDR3 in DNA: TGTGCCAGCAGCTTCAGGGGTAGCTCTGGAAACACCATATATTTT. It is translated as CASSFRGSSGNTIYF.

The genes are TRBV7-9 and TRBJ1-5; D perhaps matches TRBD1 (6 bases). This CDR3 is 14 amino acids long. Trimming stripped 8 bases from V and 0 bases from J, with 11 bases between. CDR1 is SEHNR and CDR2 is FQNEAQ in the germline V gene (reference sequence). The CDR3 sequence is CASRGGASNQPQHF. The CDR3 coding sequence is TGTGCCAGCCGGGGGGGGGCTAGCAATCAGCCCCAGCATTTT. The full variable domain, rest sourced from reference TRBV7-9 and TRBJ1-5, is DTGVSQNPRHKITKRGQNVTFRCDPISEHNRLYWYRQTLGQGPEFLTYFQNEAQLEKSRLLSDRFSAERPKGSFSTLEIQRTEQGDSAMYLCASRGGASNQPQHFGDGTRLSIL.

The chain couples TRBV7-2 to TRBJ2-1; 7 bases match TRBD1. The V and J ends lost 6 bases and 0 bases, in that order; junction bases with no gene match: 2. Germline V gene data show CDR1 as SGHTA and CDR2 as FQGNSA. The CDR3 loop spans 14 amino acids. The CDR3 loop reads CASRGQLSYNEQFF. The CDR3 nucleotides are TGTGCCAGCAGGGGACAGCTCTCCTACAATGAGCAGTTCTTC.

There are a few counts of this clone. The V call is TRBV2, the J call TRBJ1-2; tentatively, D is TRBD1 (6 bases). The CDR3 contains 14 residues. Trimming shortened V by 7 bases and J by 4 bases, and 16 bases separated the two germline ends. Per germline, CDR1 SNHLY and CDR2 FYNNEI. The DNA of the CDR3 is TGTGCCAGCATTCTTGGGCGGACAGCCTATGGCTACACCTTC. Translation: CASILGRTAYGYTF.

The chain employs TRBV4-3 and TRBJ2-7; TRBD1 is a possible D gene (5 bases). Germline V lookup: CDR1 LGHNA, CDR2 YSLEER. Trimming cost V 4 bases and J 4 bases, with 11 bases left between them. The CDR3 has 13 residues. The CDR3: CASSLSPGYEQYF. CDR3 in DNA: TGCGCCAGCAGCCTCTCCCCAGGGTACGAGCAGTACTTC.

In the case of this clone: Within the sample, other DNA sequences also encode this same CDR3. The genes are TRBV7-2 and TRBJ2-1; TRBD2 might be the D (5 bases). V gave up 1 base and J gave up 3 bases, with 7 bases separating them. CDR3 length equals 14 residues. Per the germline V gene, CDR1 is SGHTA and CDR2 is FQGNSA. The CDR3 DNA sequence: TGTGCCAGCAGCTTAGGCGGGTTCTACAATGAGCAGTTCTTC. Residues: CASSLGGFYNEQFF.

The gene calls are TRBV18 and TRBJ1-1; 7 bases are shared with TRBD1. Germline CDR1 is KGHSH and CDR2 is LQKENI. The ends lost 3 bases at V and 5 bases at J; junction bases unmatched: 3. This CDR3 comprises 13 residues. This chain's CDR3 is CASSPDRVTEAFF. The DNA of the CDR3 is TGTGCCAGCTCACCTGACAGGGTGACTGAAGCTTTCTTT.

A note on this clone: A read error may account for a junction end that differs from germline. The chain joins TRBV6-5 to TRBJ2-7, with 12 bases aligning to TRBD2. The germline gives CDR1 MNHEY, CDR2 SVGAGI. The CDR3 is 16 residues long. The CDR3 DNA reads as TGTGCCAGCACTTACCTCGGGACTAGCGGGTTCTACGAGCAGTACTTC. Protein: CASTYLGTSGFYEQYF.

This chain links TRBV3-1 (or the pseudogene TRBV3-2) with TRBJ2-5; 12 nucleotides agree with TRBD2. CDR1 is LGHDT, CDR2 YNNKEL, per germline (reference sequence). With 1 base clipped from V and 2 bases from J, the junction kept 5 bases outside the gene matches. The CDR3 contains 17 residues. CDR3 amino acids: CASSQGLAGGYQETQYF. The CDR3 nucleotides are TGTGCCAGCAGCCAAGGGCTAGCGGGAGGGTATCAAGAGACCCAGTACTTC.

This clone was recorded only once. The CDR3 here is CASSLFRGVNEQFF. The CDR3 nucleotides are TGTGCCAGCAGCTTATTTCGCGGGGTCAATGAGCAGTTCTTC. The genes are TRBV11-3 and TRBJ2-1; TRBD2 might be the D (6 bases). The CDR3 covers 14 residues. Germline lookup yields CDR1 SGHNT and CDR2 YENEEA. The V gene lost 2 bases and the J gene lost 6 bases, with 11 bases spanning the gap.

The V gene is TRBV2, the J gene TRBJ1-3, with 7 bases matching TRBD1. The V and J ends lost 5 bases and 4 bases, in that order; junction bases with no gene match: 2. This CDR3 contains 13 residues. Germline assignment: CDR1 SNHLY and CDR2 FYNNEI. For the CDR3, the DNA is TGTGCCAGCAGTCGGGACAGCGGAAACACCATATATTTT. Protein: CASSRDSGNTIYF.

This rearrangement joins TRBV7-9 to TRBJ2-7; 8 nucleotides line up with TRBD2. Germline V gene lookup returns CDR1 SEHNR and CDR2 FQNEAQ (reference sequence). CDR3 length: 15 amino acids. The ends lost 5 bases at V and 0 bases at J; junction bases unmatched: 6. The CDR3 reads CASSTYSGTSYEQYF. Here the CDR3 DNA reads TGTGCCAGCAGCACATATAGCGGGACCTCCTACGAGCAGTACTTC.

This chain's CDR3 is CASRMTSGSYEQYF. CDR3 nucleotide sequence: TGTGCCAGCAGGATGACTAGCGGGAGCTACGAGCAGTACTTC. The chain employs TRBV6-5 and TRBJ2-7; 12 bases match TRBD2. The CDR3 runs 14 residues. Germline trimming cut 6 bases from V and 3 bases from J; bases unmatched to any gene: 3. Germline CDR1 is MNHEY and CDR2 is SVGAGI.

The chain couples TRBV25-1 to TRBJ1-4, with D possibly TRBD1 on 6 matching bases. V was clipped by 4 bases and J by 4 bases, with 13 bases between them. Looked up from germline, CDR1 is MGHDK and CDR2 is SYGVNS. This CDR3 has 15 residues. The CDR3: CASSARTVFNEKLFF. Here the CDR3 DNA reads TGTGCCAGCAGTGCCCGGACAGTTTTTAATGAAAAACTGTTTTTT.

The rearrangement joins TRBV12-3 or TRBV12-4 to TRBJ1-1; D is undetermined. The CDR3 extends over 13 amino acids. Trimming shortened V by 6 bases and J by 1 base, and 9 bases separated the two germline ends. DNA of the CDR3: TGTGCCAGCAGAGCGGTTTCGAACACTGAAGCTTTCTTT. It is translated as CASRAVSNTEAFF.

In its sample, this clone was seen a few times. The CDR3 reads CASSFSGTGGGQPQHF. The DNA of the CDR3 is TGTGCCAGCAGCTTCTCCGGGACAGGGGGCGGACAGCCCCAGCATTTT. The chain has TRBV7-9 and TRBJ1-5, with 12 bases that match TRBD1. The CDR3 is 16 amino acids. J was trimmed by 7 bases and V by 3 bases; bases with no gene match: 7. The germline V gene has CDR1 SEHNR and CDR2 FQNEAQ (reference sequence).

This clone was seen more than once but under ten times. The chain uses TRBV29-1 and TRBJ2-7; maybe TRBD2 (5 bases). The CDR3 covers 14 residues. The germline gives CDR1 SQVTM, CDR2 ANQGSEA. Trimming pared 2 bases from V and 2 bases from J, leaving 13 bases between. In DNA form, the CDR3 reads TGCAGCGTTGAATATCCTAGCCGAACCTACGAGCAGTACTTC. Translating it yields CSVEYPSRTYEQYF.

In this sample, this clone turned up a few times. The chain is built from TRBV11-3 and TRBJ2-1; TRBD2 matches 9 bases. This CDR3 has 12 residues. V trimming: 3 bases; J trimming: 9 bases; junction bases outside the gene matches: 0. Germline lookup yields CDR1 SGHNT and CDR2 YENEEA. CDR3 amino acids: CASSFSGSEQFF. The CDR3 DNA reads TGTGCCAGCAGCTTTAGCGGGAGTGAGCAGTTCTTC.

The rearrangement uses TRBV19 and TRBJ1-4; 7 positions agree with TRBD1. After removal of 3 bases from V and 10 bases from J, the junction contained 8 bases not matched to a gene. The length of the CDR3 is 14 residues. Per germline, CDR1 LNHDA and CDR2 SQIVND (reference sequence). In nucleotides, the CDR3 is TGTGCCAGTAGTATTAGTGGGCAGGGGGGAAAACTGTTTTTT. It specifies CASSISGQGGKLFF.

This clone appeared a single time. The chain employs TRBV15 and TRBJ2-1; 8 bases are a match to TRBD2. Germline values: CDR1 LNHNV, CDR2 YYDKDF (reference sequence). J was trimmed by 8 bases and V by 1 base; bases with no gene match: 10. The CDR3 is 16 amino acids. DNA of the CDR3: TGTGCCACCAGCAGAGGGTCTAGCGGGTTTAATGATGAGCAGTTCTTC. Translating gives CATSRGSSGFNDEQFF.